Listed below are T cell receptor beta chains from one sample, sequenced in a study of OX40 agonist ivuxolimab in advanced cancers. The method was immunoSEQ multiplex PCR; TCRdb's version includes in-frame clones alone and lacks a portion of them. The sample includes about 74,000 clones, approximately 84% of them seen just once. The material was CD4+ or CD8+ T cells sorted from blood, obtained in a trial of the OX40 agonist ivuxolimab. The receptors come from an adult with an advanced solid tumor such as melanoma, head and neck, liver or kidney cancer. Both conserved end residues are part of each CDR3. D genes are given only for firm matches. Where a row states a size, it is once, few, many or the class of an expanded clone; other rows omit it.

abundance: .
j_gene: TRBJ2-1
d_gene: TRBD2
v_gene: TRBV10-3
CDR3nt: TGTGCCATCAGTGACCCACGCGGGGAGGGGACCTACAATGAGCAGTTCTTC
CDR3aa: CAISDPRGEGTYNEQFF

abundance: few
j_gene: TRBJ1-1
d_gene: .
v_gene: TRBV5-1
CDR3nt: TGCGCCAGCAGCTTGGACGGAACGGGAGGCACTGAAGCTTTCTTT
CDR3aa: CASSLDGTGGTEAFF

abundance: .
j_gene: TRBJ1-3
d_gene: .
v_gene: TRBV5-1
CDR3nt: TGCGCCAGCAGCTCCGTCGGGGCTGGAAACACCATATATTTT
CDR3aa: CASSSVGAGNTIYF

abundance: .
j_gene: TRBJ2-7
d_gene: .
v_gene: TRBV4-1
CDR3nt: TGCGCCAGCAGCCCCGGGGACCGGACCTACGAGCAGTACTTC
CDR3aa: CASSPGDRTYEQYF

abundance: .
j_gene: TRBJ1-1
d_gene: TRBD1
v_gene: TRBV6-9
CDR3nt: TGTGCCAGCAACTTACAGGGGAGCACTGAAGCTTTCTTT
CDR3aa: CASNLQGSTEAFF

abundance: .
j_gene: TRBJ1-3
d_gene: .
v_gene: TRBV19
CDR3nt: TGTGCCAGTAGTATGCGGGAATTTGGAAACACCATATATTTT
CDR3aa: CASSMREFGNTIYF

abundance: .
j_gene: TRBJ2-1
d_gene: .
v_gene: TRBV28
CDR3nt: TGTGCCAGCAGTTCCCCCTCCGTCTGGAATGAGCAGTTCTTC
CDR3aa: CASSSPSVWNEQFF

abundance: few
j_gene: TRBJ2-1
d_gene: TRBD1
v_gene: TRBV6-6
CDR3nt: TGTGCCAGCAGGGGGACAGGGGGTTCCGAGCAGTTCTTC
CDR3aa: CASRGTGGSEQFF

abundance: .
j_gene: TRBJ1-1
d_gene: TRBD1
v_gene: TRBV19
CDR3nt: TGTGCCAGTAGTCCTCAAGACAGGGCGGGAACTGAAGCTTTCTTT
CDR3aa: CASSPQDRAGTEAFF

abundance: .
j_gene: TRBJ2-4
d_gene: .
v_gene: TRBV2
CDR3nt: TGTGCCAGCAGTCAAAGCAGTCTTCTAGCCAAAAACATTCAGTACTTC
CDR3aa: CASSQSSLLAKNIQYF

abundance: .
j_gene: TRBJ1-6
d_gene: .
v_gene: TRBV30
CDR3nt: TGTGCCTGGCGGTTTCGGGGGGATTCACCCCTCCACTTT
CDR3aa: CAWRFRGDSPLHF

abundance: .
j_gene: TRBJ1-1
d_gene: .
v_gene: TRBV5-4
CDR3nt: TGTGCCAGCAGCTTGGGACGGAGACAGGTCAACACTGAAGCTTTCTTT
CDR3aa: CASSLGRRQVNTEAFF

abundance: .
j_gene: TRBJ2-5
d_gene: .
v_gene: TRBV9
CDR3nt: TGTGCCAGCAGCCCTCAACCGCGTGGGGACGGGACCCAGTACTTC
CDR3aa: CASSPQPRGDGTQYF

abundance: few
j_gene: TRBJ2-7
d_gene: TRBD2
v_gene: TRBV7-2
CDR3nt: TGTGCCAGCAGCTTCGGGACTAGCGTCGAGCAGTACTTC
CDR3aa: CASSFGTSVEQYF

abundance: .
j_gene: TRBJ1-2
d_gene: .
v_gene: TRBV28
CDR3nt: TGTGCCAGCAGTTTGGCCAGGGGAGGCTATGGCTACACCTTC
CDR3aa: CASSLARGGYGYTF

abundance: .
j_gene: TRBJ2-7
d_gene: TRBD2
v_gene: TRBV2
CDR3nt: TGTGCCAGCTCGCTAGCGGGACCGTACGAGCAGTACTTC
CDR3aa: CASSLAGPYEQYF

abundance: .
j_gene: TRBJ2-7
d_gene: .
v_gene: TRBV5-5
CDR3nt: TGTGCCAGCAGCTTGGGCCAGGCTAACCAGTACTTC
CDR3aa: CASSLGQANQYF

abundance: .
j_gene: TRBJ1-1
d_gene: .
v_gene: TRBV6-1
CDR3nt: TGTGCCAGCAGTGCAGGGACGGACCTTGAAGCTTTCTTT
CDR3aa: CASSAGTDLEAFF

abundance: .
j_gene: TRBJ1-2
d_gene: .
v_gene: TRBV7-3
CDR3nt: TGCGCCAGCAGCCAGGGCGCCTATGGCTACACCTTC
CDR3aa: CASSQGAYGYTF

abundance: .
j_gene: TRBJ2-1
d_gene: .
v_gene: TRBV2
CDR3nt: TGTGCCAGCAGTGAGAGGGGGACACTGTACAATGAGCAGTTCTTC
CDR3aa: CASSERGTLYNEQFF

abundance: few
j_gene: TRBJ1-1
d_gene: TRBD1
v_gene: TRBV18
CDR3nt: TGTGCCAGCTCACAGTCCCGACAGGGGGAGGGCGAAGCTTTCTTT
CDR3aa: CASSQSRQGEGEAFF

abundance: .
j_gene: TRBJ2-1
d_gene: TRBD2
v_gene: TRBV18
CDR3nt: TGTGCCAGCTCACCACAGACTAGCGGGAGCAATGAGCAGTTCTTC
CDR3aa: CASSPQTSGSNEQFF

abundance: .
j_gene: TRBJ1-5
d_gene: .
v_gene: TRBV7-2
CDR3nt: TGTGCCAGCAGCCAGGACAGAGTTAATCAGCCCCAGCATTTT
CDR3aa: CASSQDRVNQPQHF

abundance: .
j_gene: TRBJ1-1
d_gene: .
v_gene: TRBV9
CDR3nt: TGTGCCAGCAGCGTAGGTGTGAGCACTGAAGCTTTCTTT
CDR3aa: CASSVGVSTEAFF

abundance: .
j_gene: TRBJ2-1
d_gene: TRBD2
v_gene: TRBV5-1
CDR3nt: TGCGCCAGCAGCTTTGGAGCGGGGGGGAGGCAGTTCTTC
CDR3aa: CASSFGAGGRQFF

abundance: once
j_gene: TRBJ2-2
d_gene: TRBD2
v_gene: TRBV12-5
CDR3nt: TGTGCTAGTGGAGCGGGGGGATACACCGGGGAGCTGTTTTTT
CDR3aa: CASGAGGYTGELFF

abundance: .
j_gene: TRBJ1-2
d_gene: .
v_gene: TRBV28
CDR3nt: TGTGCCAGCAGTTTAAAAGGTCCTCGCGGAGATGGCTACACCTTC
CDR3aa: CASSLKGPRGDGYTF

abundance: .
j_gene: TRBJ2-5
d_gene: .
v_gene: TRBV28
CDR3nt: TGTGCCAGCAGGGGCGCCGGAGAGACCCAGTACTTC
CDR3aa: CASRGAGETQYF

abundance: .
j_gene: TRBJ2-6
d_gene: .
v_gene: TRBV19
CDR3nt: TGTGCCAGCCTAGGAGTCAGACCCTCTGGGGCCAACGTCCTGACTTTC
CDR3aa: CASLGVRPSGANVLTF

abundance: .
j_gene: TRBJ1-1
d_gene: TRBD1
v_gene: TRBV11-2
CDR3nt: TGTGCCAGCAGCCTCGACCGCCGTGACAGGGGAGACATGAACACTGAAGCTTTCTTT
CDR3aa: CASSLDRRDRGDMNTEAFF

abundance: .
j_gene: TRBJ2-6
d_gene: .
v_gene: TRBV10-1
CDR3nt: TGCGCCAGCAGTCGGGCAAACAGGGAAAATACCGCTCCTGGGGCCAACGTCCTGACTTTC
CDR3aa: CASSRANRENTAPGANVLTF

abundance: .
j_gene: TRBJ1-5
d_gene: TRBD1
v_gene: TRBV7-9
CDR3nt: TGTGCCAGCAGCTTGGACGGGACAGGGGATCAGCCCCAGCATTTT
CDR3aa: CASSLDGTGDQPQHF

abundance: .
j_gene: TRBJ2-5
d_gene: .
v_gene: TRBV2
CDR3nt: TGTGCCAGCAGTGACAATCTGGGGGAGACCCAGTACTTC
CDR3aa: CASSDNLGETQYF

abundance: .
j_gene: TRBJ2-3
d_gene: .
v_gene: TRBV5-5
CDR3nt: TGTGCCAGCAGCTTGGCCATAGATACGCAGTATTTT
CDR3aa: CASSLAIDTQYF

abundance: .
j_gene: TRBJ2-1
d_gene: .
v_gene: TRBV5-5
CDR3nt: TGTGCCAGCAGCACCGGGGCCCGGATGAATGAGCAGTTCTTC
CDR3aa: CASSTGARMNEQFF

abundance: .
j_gene: TRBJ1-5
d_gene: .
v_gene: TRBV28
CDR3nt: TGTGCCAGCATCTCAGGCAATCAGCCCCAGCATTTT
CDR3aa: CASISGNQPQHF

abundance: .
j_gene: TRBJ2-2
d_gene: TRBD2
v_gene: TRBV28
CDR3nt: TGTGCCAGCAGTTTATCGGGGGGACCGAACACCGGGGAGCTGTTTTTT
CDR3aa: CASSLSGGPNTGELFF

abundance: .
j_gene: TRBJ2-4
d_gene: TRBD2
v_gene: TRBV6-5
CDR3nt: TGTGCCAGCAGCACGGGGGGGATAGACATTCAGTACTTC
CDR3aa: CASSTGGIDIQYF

abundance: few
j_gene: TRBJ2-1
d_gene: .
v_gene: TRBV9
CDR3nt: TGTGCCAGCAGCGTAGAAACATTTCCCTACAATGAGCAGTTCTTC
CDR3aa: CASSVETFPYNEQFF

abundance: .
j_gene: TRBJ2-3
d_gene: TRBD2
v_gene: TRBV7-8
CDR3nt: TGTGCCAGCAGCTTGGGGCGACTAGCGGGAGGCAATACGCAGTATTTT
CDR3aa: CASSLGRLAGGNTQYF

abundance: .
j_gene: TRBJ2-7
d_gene: .
v_gene: TRBV4-1
CDR3nt: TGCGCCAGCAGCCTTTCGGGCGGCAACACCTACGAGCAGTACTTC
CDR3aa: CASSLSGGNTYEQYF

abundance: .
j_gene: TRBJ2-2
d_gene: .
v_gene: TRBV6-6
CDR3nt: TGTGCCAGCAGTTACAGGGGAGTCACCGGGGAGCTGTTTTTT
CDR3aa: CASSYRGVTGELFF

abundance: .
j_gene: TRBJ1-4
d_gene: .
v_gene: TRBV11-2
CDR3nt: TGTGCCAGCAGCCTCCCAGGGTTACGGGAAAAACTGTTTTTT
CDR3aa: CASSLPGLREKLFF

abundance: .
j_gene: TRBJ1-3
d_gene: .
v_gene: TRBV30
CDR3nt: TGTGCCTGGAGGGGTACAGTTACCACGACCTCTGGAAACACCATATATTTT
CDR3aa: CAWRGTVTTTSGNTIYF

abundance: .
j_gene: TRBJ2-7
d_gene: TRBD2
v_gene: TRBV9
CDR3nt: TGTGCCAGCAGCGTAGCGGCTAGCGGCTCCTACGAGCAGTACTTC
CDR3aa: CASSVAASGSYEQYF

abundance: .
j_gene: TRBJ1-1
d_gene: TRBD1
v_gene: TRBV13
CDR3nt: TGTGCCAGCAGCTTAGGGGGACAGGTTTCAAACACTGAAGCTTTCTTT
CDR3aa: CASSLGGQVSNTEAFF

abundance: .
j_gene: TRBJ2-3
d_gene: TRBD2
v_gene: TRBV15
CDR3nt: TGTGCCACCAGCAGTGCACCGGGACTAGCGGGAGTTTACACAGATACGCAGTATTTT
CDR3aa: CATSSAPGLAGVYTDTQYF

abundance: few
j_gene: TRBJ1-2
d_gene: .
v_gene: TRBV7-8
CDR3nt: TGTGCCAGCAGCCCGCGCAGGGTGGGTTATGGCTACACCTTC
CDR3aa: CASSPRRVGYGYTF

abundance: .
j_gene: TRBJ1-2
d_gene: .
v_gene: TRBV7-9
CDR3nt: TGTGCCAACGGCGGTGGGGGCTATGGCTACACCTTC
CDR3aa: CANGGGGYGYTF

abundance: .
j_gene: TRBJ2-3
d_gene: .
v_gene: TRBV7-2
CDR3nt: TGTGCCAGCAGCTTAAATCGAGAGGATACGCAGTATTTT
CDR3aa: CASSLNREDTQYF

abundance: once
j_gene: TRBJ2-1
d_gene: TRBD2
v_gene: TRBV28
CDR3nt: TGTGCCAGCAGGGCTAGCGGGAGGAATGAGCAGTTCTTC
CDR3aa: CASRASGRNEQFF

abundance: .
j_gene: TRBJ2-1
d_gene: .
v_gene: TRBV5-1
CDR3nt: TGCGCCAGTTCCGTTGGGGTAGAACACAATGAGCAGTTCTTC
CDR3aa: CASSVGVEHNEQFF

abundance: once
j_gene: TRBJ2-2
d_gene: .
v_gene: TRBV6-1
CDR3nt: TGTGCCAGCAAATTCGAGGGCGGTCCCGGGGAGCTGTTTTTT
CDR3aa: CASKFEGGPGELFF

abundance: .
j_gene: TRBJ2-2
d_gene: TRBD2
v_gene: TRBV5-1
CDR3nt: TGCGCCAGCAGCTCAACTAGCGGGAGGAACCCCGGGGAGCTGTTTTTT
CDR3aa: CASSSTSGRNPGELFF